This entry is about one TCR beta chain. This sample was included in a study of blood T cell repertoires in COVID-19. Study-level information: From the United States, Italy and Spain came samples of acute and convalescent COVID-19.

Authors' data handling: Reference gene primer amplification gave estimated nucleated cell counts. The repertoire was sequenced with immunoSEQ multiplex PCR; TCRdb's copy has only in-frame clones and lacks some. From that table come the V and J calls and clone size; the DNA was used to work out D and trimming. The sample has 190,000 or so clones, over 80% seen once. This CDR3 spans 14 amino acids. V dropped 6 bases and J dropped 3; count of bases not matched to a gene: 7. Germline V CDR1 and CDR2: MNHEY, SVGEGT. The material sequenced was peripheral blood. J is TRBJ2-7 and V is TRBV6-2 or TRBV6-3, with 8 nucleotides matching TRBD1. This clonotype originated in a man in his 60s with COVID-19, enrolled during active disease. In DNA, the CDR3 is TGTGCCAGCAGCCAAGTGGGACAGGTCTACGAGCAGTACTTC. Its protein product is CASSQVGQVYEQYF.